Each of the 15 T cell receptor beta chains below was sequenced from the same sample in a study of breast tumors, draining lymph nodes, adjacent tissues. TCRdb passed the multiplex PCR reads through MiXCR, listing each CDR3 protein once. The sample lists some 120,000 distinct CDR3 sequences, just under 20% occurring once. Axillary draining lymph nodes of breast cancer patients supplied the node samples. Sequencing was performed on axillary lymph node tissue. These receptors all stem from a female donor with breast cancer. Some clones in this sample may be carry-over from other donors' samples.

This clonotype occurred many times. The rearrangement uses TRBV7-8 and TRBJ1-2, with D uncertain. Germline V CDR1 and CDR2: SGHVS, FQNEAQ. The CDR3 sequence is 15 residues long. The germline V and J ends were trimmed by 1 base and 1 base, with 10 bases remaining between them. The CDR3, as DNA: TGTGCCAGCAGCTTAGTGCCAAGGGTTAACTATGGCTACACCTTC. Translating it yields CASSLVPRVNYGYTF.

As concerns this clonotype: A clone one base away is much larger, so this may be a read error. V is TRBV2 and J is TRBJ1-4; the match to TRBD1 covers 11 bases. Germline V gene lookup returns CDR1 SNHLY and CDR2 FYNNEI. CDR3 length: 14 residues. CDR3 coding DNA: TGTGCCACCTATTCCGGGACAGGGGGTGAAAAACTGCTTTTT. Residues: CATYSGTGGEKLLF.

The chain uses TRBV11-3 and TRBJ2-2, with D maybe TRBD2 (5 bases). The V and J ends lost 4 bases and 7 bases respectively, with 16 bases between them. CDR3 size: 15 residues. Germline V CDR1 and CDR2: SGHNT, YENEEA. This CDR3 reads CASSSEGGYGGELFF. The CDR3 DNA is TGTGCCAGCAGCTCAGAGGGCGGGTATGGCGGGGAGCTGTTTTTT.

A remark on this clonotype: This sequence may be a read error, since a much larger clone differs from it by one base. The V and J genes are TRBV20-1 and TRBJ2-1; D call uncertain. This CDR3 has 12 amino acids. Per the germline V gene, CDR1 is DFQATT and CDR2 is SNEGSKA (reference sequence). This chain's CDR3 is CGARGRGNEQFF. The CDR3 coding sequence is TGCGGTGCTAGAGGACGTGGGAATGAGCAGTTCTTC.

Worth noting for this clonotype: This may be a read error: a much more frequent sequence differs by one nucleotide. Since no conserved phenylalanine or tryptophan closes the CDR3, a read error is the likely cause. The CDR3 protein is CSVEDLAGGWNEQFL. CDR3 coding DNA: TGCAGCGTTGAAGATTTGGCGGGAGGGTGGAATGAGCAGTTCCTC. The chain combines TRBV29-1 with TRBJ2-1, with 9 bases aligning to TRBD2. The CDR3 has 15 amino acids. CDR1 is SQVTM, CDR2 ANQGSEA, per germline. Trimming removed 0 bases from V and 7 bases from J; junction bases left unmatched: 7.

This clonotype was recorded many times. The genes are TRBV7-8 and TRBJ2-7, with 9 nucleotides matching TRBD1. The CDR3 totals 15 residues. In germline, CDR1 is SGHVS, CDR2 FQNEAQ. Unmatched junction bases numbered 10, after V lost 4 bases and J lost 6 bases. Written as DNA, the CDR3 is TGTGCCAGCAGCTCATCCGGGACAGGGATTTCCGAGCAGTACTTC. Translation gives CASSSSGTGISEQYF.

The table lists this clonotype with many counts. The chain is built from TRBV4-2 and TRBJ1-5; 9 bases agree with TRBD1. This CDR3 is built from 16 residues. Trimming cost V 1 base and J 0 bases; bases outside gene matches: 1. Germline V gives CDR1 LGHNA, CDR2 YNFKEQ. The CDR3 region has the DNA TGTGCCAGCAGCCAAGCGGGACAGGGTAGCAATCAGCCCCAGCATTTT. It codes for CASSQAGQGSNQPQHF.

This clonotype was counted many times. The rearrangement joins TRBV5-4 to TRBJ2-2, with 8 bases aligning to TRBD2. The CDR3 extends over 16 amino acids. J lost 3 bases, V lost 6 bases, and 10 bases had no gene match. Germline CDR1 SGHNT, CDR2 YYREEE (reference sequence). Here the CDR3 reads CASTPDGGAYTGELFF. The CDR3 DNA sequence: TGTGCCAGCACCCCCGACGGGGGGGCTTACACCGGGGAGCTGTTTTTT.

This rearrangement joins TRBV6-1 to TRBJ2-3, with D maybe TRBD1 (5 bases). The CDR3 has 14 residues. Trimming took off 6 bases at V and 1 base at J, with 11 bases between the two ends. CDR1 is MNHNS and CDR2 is SASEGT in the germline V gene. CDR3 amino acids: CASRKGSGTDTQYF. The CDR3, as DNA: TGTGCCAGCAGGAAGGGGTCGGGCACAGATACGCAGTATTTT.

This clonotype was seen ten or more times. The chain is built from TRBV9 and TRBJ1-2, with 10 nucleotides matching TRBD1. CDR3 length equals 15 residues. J was trimmed by 2 bases and V by 5 bases; bases with no gene match: 6. The germline V gene encodes CDR1 SGDLS and CDR2 YYNGEE. CDR3 amino acids: CASSDRDRGNYGYTF. CDR3 sequence (DNA): TGTGCCAGCAGTGACAGGGACAGGGGAAACTATGGCTACACCTTC.

For this clonotype: A much larger clonotype is one base distant, so this may be a read error. The V gene is TRBV11-2, the J gene TRBJ2-5; 7 positions match TRBD1. CDR3 length: 13 residues. V shed 3 bases and J 7 bases; nucleotides not matched to a gene: 5. CDR1 and CDR2 (germline): SGHAT, FQNNGV. The CDR3 sequence: CASSFTGEGTQYF. For the CDR3, the DNA is TGTGCCAGCAGCTTTACAGGGGAAGGGACCCAGTACTTC.

This clonotype was detected ten times or more. The V and J genes are TRBV7-2 and TRBJ2-5; D is uncertain. Germline V gene sequence: CDR1 SGHTA, CDR2 FQGNSA. V dropped 2 bases and J dropped 2 bases, with 6 bases sitting between them. This CDR3 has 13 residues. CDR3 nucleotides: TGTGCCAGCAGCTTATCTAAGCAAGAGACCCAGTACTTC. It translates to CASSLSKQETQYF.

In its sample, this clonotype was seen many times. This rearrangement joins TRBV2 to TRBJ2-1; tentatively, D is TRBD2 (5 bases). Germline V lookup: CDR1 SNHLY, CDR2 FYNNEI. This CDR3 region has 15 residues. The V gene lost 7 bases and the J gene lost 8 bases, with 21 bases spanning the gap. The CDR3 DNA follows: TGTGCCAGCACCTTGAGGGCCCACAAAGGCGATGAGCAGTTCTTC. Its protein product is CASTLRAHKGDEQFF.

This clonotype has a count of ten or more. The gene calls are TRBV5-4 and TRBJ1-6; 8 bases line up with TRBD1. J was trimmed by 8 bases and V by 3 bases; bases with no gene match: 1. This CDR3 comprises 13 residues. Germline V gene lookup returns CDR1 SGHNT and CDR2 YYREEE (reference sequence). The DNA of the CDR3 is TGTGCCAGCAGCTCGACAGGGGATTCACCCCTCCACTTT. Protein sequence: CASSSTGDSPLHF. Based on the CDR3 plus reference TRBV5-4 and TRBJ1-6, the full variable domain is ETGVTQSPTHLIKTRGQQVTLRCSSQSGHNTVSWYQQALGQGPQFIFQYYREEENGRGNFPPRFSGLQFPNYSSELNVNALELDDSALYLCASSSTGDSPLHFGNGTRLTVT.

As for this clonotype: A single base separates this from a much larger clone, so it may be a read error. J is TRBJ2-2 and V is TRBV6-5, with D tentatively TRBD2 (5 bases). Germline CDR1 is MNHEY and CDR2 is SVGAGI. The CDR3 is 14 residues long. The CDR3 loop is CASSDGTSTGELSF. For the CDR3, the DNA is TGTGCCAGCAGTGATGGTACATCGACCGGGGAGCTGTCTTTT.